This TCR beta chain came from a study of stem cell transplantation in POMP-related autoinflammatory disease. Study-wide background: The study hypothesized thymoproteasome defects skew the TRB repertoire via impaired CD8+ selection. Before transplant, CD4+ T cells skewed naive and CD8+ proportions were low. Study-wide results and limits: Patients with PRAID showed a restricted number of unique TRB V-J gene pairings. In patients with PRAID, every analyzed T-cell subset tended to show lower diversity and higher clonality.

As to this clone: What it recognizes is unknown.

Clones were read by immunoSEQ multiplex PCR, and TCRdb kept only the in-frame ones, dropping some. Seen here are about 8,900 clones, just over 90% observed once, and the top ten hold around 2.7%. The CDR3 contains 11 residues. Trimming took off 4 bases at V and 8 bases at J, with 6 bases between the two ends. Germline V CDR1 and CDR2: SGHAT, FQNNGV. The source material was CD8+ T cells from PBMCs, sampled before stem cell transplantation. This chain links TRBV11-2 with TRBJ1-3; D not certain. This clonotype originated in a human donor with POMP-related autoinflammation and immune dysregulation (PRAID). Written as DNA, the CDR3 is TGTGCCAGCAGCTCGTATGACACCATATATTTT. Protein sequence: CASSSYDTIYF. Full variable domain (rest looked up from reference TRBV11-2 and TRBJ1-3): EAGVAQSPRYKIIEKRQSVAFWCNPISGHATLYWYQQILGQGPKLLIQFQNNGVVDDSQLPKDRFSAERLKGVDSTLKIQPAKLEDSAVYLCASSSYDTIYFGEGSWLTVV.